The present entry profiles one T cell receptor beta chain with its context. The specificity of this receptor is unknown. No base quality values were provided; no much bigger clone lies one nucleotide off. Deletion took 3 bases off V and 9 bases off J, with a span of 9 bases between the germline ends. From cysteine to phenylalanine, the CDR3 is 12 amino acids long. CDR3 DNA is the only sequence kept; it has 36 bases, read in frame from the first base. CDR1 and CDR2, looked up from the germline V gene (reference sequence), are MNHEY and SMNVEV. This sample is part of a study of spatial heterogeneity in lung cancer (dated by TCRdb to between 2017 and 2020). Regarding the complete study: More beta-chain than alpha-chain transcripts were consistently detected, likely reflecting higher beta-chain transcript abundance. TCR alpha and beta repertoires were quantitatively compared across multiple tumor regions, matched nontumor lung and blood in non-small cell lung cancer. TCR repertoire features were related to nonsynonymous mutation counts determined by whole-exome sequencing of tumor tissue. At surgery, both alpha and beta chains were TCR-sequenced in 220 tumor regions, about 61 matched nontumor lung samples and 50 to 60 PBMC samples. In the raw uncorrected reads, each unique combination of TCR and UMI appeared more than ten times on average. The investigation overall reported the following: Ubiquitous expanded tumor TCRs were detected in blood more often at tumor resection than at routine follow-up. Confirming at a functional level the hypothesis that regional TCRs recognize regional mutations was considered to require additional single-cell paired TCR alpha and beta sequencing.

Taken with the paper, the label for time point translates to: sample taken at primary tumor resection. Donors were some 67 patients with early-stage, untreated non-small cell lung cancer from the lung TRACERx cohort. For TCR sequencing, whole RNA was extracted from tumor and nontumor lung tissue, or from cryopreserved PBMC samples, and no cell sorting was done. Patients were selected for TCR sequencing only if sufficient RNA was available from at least two tumor regions. The receptor library was made with 5' RACE. This sample was sequenced with a NextSeq 500. In the TCR library protocol, a unique molecular identifier was attached to each TCR cDNA molecule so that PCR and sequencing errors could be corrected. The original methods were these. Decombinator tools were used for TCR identification, UMI-based error correction and CDR3 extraction. Expanded TCRs were defined as those above a frequency of 2 per 1,000, corresponding to the top 1% of the tumor frequency distribution. Renyi diversity was calculated using the R vegan package after each repertoire was subsampled 100 times to 5,000 TCRs. CDR3 similarity networks were built from amino acid triplet string-kernel similarity, connecting CDR3s with pairwise similarity above 0.82. TCRdb reran the public reads through fastp at Q25 and MiXCR, keeping productive beta chains. Each CDR3 protein gets just one entry, which takes the most common genes and DNA from the rows behind it. In this record, the V and J calls reflect TCRdb's handling and not the investigators' own analysis. Here the sample has 30,000 to 40,000 distinct CDR3 sequences; 5% to 6.5% occur a single time. In total, the top ten clones hold just over 25% of the sample.

The TCR sequence derives from a female donor with early-stage non-small cell lung cancer. This specimen consisted of PBMCs, obtained at surgery. The chain employs TRBV27 and TRBJ2-1; the D segment might be TRBD1 or TRBD2, since each matches 6 bases. The sequenced DNA is TGTGCCAGCAGTTTGAGGGGGGCTGAGCAGTTCTTC. Translated, this is CASSLRGAEQFF.